Each of the 8 T cell receptor beta chains below was sequenced from the same sample in a study of cytomegalovirus exposure and HLA in healthy donors. It was with 60 Vbeta and 13 Jbeta primers that the PCR ran. Sequencing used immunoSEQ multiplex PCR; TCRdb keeps in-frame clones, though not all of them. The profile covers about 160,000 clones, with roughly 79% appearing a single time and roughly 1.5% taken by the ten largest. What was sequenced was PBMCs. Receptors originate from a man aged 35-49 years in good health and CMV-seronegative.

The CDR3 region has the DNA TGCAGCGTTGACCCCCGGGCGACAGGGGCGCACAATGAGCAGTTCTTC. As protein: CSVDPRATGAHNEQFF. The genes are TRBV29-1 and TRBJ2-1; 8 positions agree with TRBD1. The CDR3 contains 16 residues. V lost 3 bases and J lost 5; bases outside the gene matches: 12. Germline values: CDR1 SQVTM, CDR2 ANQGSEA.

The rearrangement joins TRBV6-4 to TRBJ2-1, with TRBD1 as a possible D gene (6 bases). The CDR3 has 16 amino acids. V shed 6 bases and J shed 0 bases, with 15 bases lying between them. Germline CDR1 reads MRHNA; CDR2 reads SNTAGT. The CDR3: CASSRTVASSYNEQFF. The DNA of the CDR3 is TGTGCCAGCAGCCGGACAGTAGCGAGCTCCTACAATGAGCAGTTCTTC.

The chain joins TRBV6-5 to TRBJ2-2, with 7 bases matching TRBD2. The germline CDR1 and CDR2 sequences are MNHEY and SVGAGI. V dropped 0 bases and J dropped 6; count of bases not matched to a gene: 4. The length of the CDR3 is 15 residues. In DNA, the CDR3 is TGTGCCAGCAGTTACTCGACCGGGAGGCCCGGGGAGCTGTTTTTT. Residues: CASSYSTGRPGELFF.

The rearrangement uses TRBV5-8 and TRBJ1-2; perhaps TRBD1 as D (5 bases). Germline loops: CDR1 SGHTS, CDR2 YDEGEE. The CDR3 extends over 14 amino acids. V gave up 4 bases and J gave up 0 bases, with 10 bases separating them. The CDR3 bases are TGTGCCAGCAGCCCCGACAGCTCTAACTATGGCTACACCTTC. Translation gives CASSPDSSNYGYTF. The full variable domain, in which reference TRBV5-8 and TRBJ1-2 provide the parts outside the CDR3, is EAGVTQSPTHLIKTRGQQATLRCSPISGHTSVYWYQQALGLGLQFLLWYDEGEERNRGNFPPRFSGRQFPNYSSELNVNALELEDSALYLCASSPDSSNYGYTFGSGTRLTVV.

This chain uses TRBV9 with TRBJ1-1; D unresolved. The CDR3 consists of 13 residues. CDR1 and CDR2 (germline): SGDLS, YYNGEE. Trimming removed 0 bases from V and 4 bases from J, with 7 bases in between. The CDR3 spells CASSVVPSTEAFF. DNA of the CDR3: TGTGCCAGCAGCGTAGTCCCTTCCACTGAAGCTTTCTTT.

The chain joins TRBV2 to TRBJ2-7; D is possibly TRBD2 (6 bases). The length of the CDR3 is 14 residues. CDR1 is SNHLY, CDR2 FYNNEI, per germline. Deletions cut 6 bases from V and 0 bases from J, with 12 bases between. CDR3 residues: CASSEGLSSYEQYV. The CDR3 region has the DNA TGTGCCAGCAGCGAGGGACTCTCCTCCTACGAGCAGTACGTC.

This clone was observed a handful of times. J is TRBJ1-1 and V is TRBV6-5, with TRBD1 identical over 7 bases. The germline V gene has CDR1 MNHEY and CDR2 SVGAGI. V shed 6 bases, J shed 7 bases, and the junction held 8 bases outside the gene matches. The CDR3 runs 13 residues. The CDR3 DNA follows: TGTGCCAGCAGAGGTGAACAGGGGTTTGAAGCTTTCTTT. Translating gives CASRGEQGFEAFF.

The chain carries TRBV4-1 and TRBJ2-3; TRBD2 might be the D (5 bases). V was clipped by 2 bases and J by 1 base, with 10 bases between them. Germline CDR1 reads MGHRA; CDR2 reads YSYEKL. The CDR3 is 15 amino acids. CDR3 sequence reads: CASSQRGHGTDTQYF. The DNA for the CDR3 is TGCGCCAGCAGCCAAAGAGGGCATGGCACAGATACGCAGTATTTT.